This entry describes one T cell receptor (beta chain). This sample is part of a study of blood T cell repertoires in COVID-19. Study-wide background: Material from acute and convalescent COVID-19 was sourced from the United States, Italy and Spain. From T cells, B-cell-depleted T cells, or PBMCs came the material, which was cDNA or gDNA.

Losses at the gene ends were 2 bases for V and 8 bases for J; bases not matched to a gene: 6. CDR3 length: 15 amino acids. Germline assignment: CDR1 MNHNS and CDR2 SASEGT. Authors' methods: Amplification of reference gene primers was used by the study to estimate nucleated cell counts. Assay: immunoSEQ multiplex PCR; the TCRdb copy retains only in-frame clones and omits some. V, J and clone size were drawn from that table, and D and trimming were deduced from the DNA. The data show more than 70,000 clones, about 90% seen once. V usage is TRBV6-1 and J usage is TRBJ2-1; 10 bases map to TRBD1. Input material: peripheral blood. This TCR was sampled from a woman aged 45 to 65 in a cohort sampled during active COVID-19. The CDR3 DNA follows: TGTGCCAGCAGTGAATGGACAGGGGGGGATCATGAGCAGTTCTTC. Its protein product is CASSEWTGGDHEQFF.